Listed here are 11 T cell receptor beta chains from one sample, sequenced in a study of regulatory T cells in long-lasting Graves disease. Arm-PCR with iRepertoire HTBI primers amplified the CDR3 regions for these TCR beta libraries. TCRdb reprocessed the multiplex PCR reads via MiXCR and lists one record per CDR3 protein. In the table there are under 700,000 distinct CDR3 sequences, about 16% of which are singletons. Time point noted: newly diagnosed GD, antithyroid drugs for less than 3 months. From PBMCs, RNA was extracted and then used to make the TCR library. The same specimen was also included in a second study, on T cells in Graves' hyperthyroidism and ophthalmopathy.

The sequenced sample was peripheral blood mononuclear cells (PBMCs), obtained at new diagnosis, from a patient treated with antithyroid drugs. The receptors were sampled from a woman aged 35-65 years with Graves disease.

This clonotype was found many times. The genes are TRBV20-1 and TRBJ1-1, with D tentatively TRBD1 (5 bases). The CDR3 is 14 residues long. Trimming pared 7 bases from V and 2 bases from J, leaving 17 bases between. The V gene's germline CDR1 is DFQATT and CDR2 SNEGSKA (reference sequence). DNA for the CDR3: TGCAGTGGTGGGGACGGAAGAACAAACACTGAAGCTTTCTTT. Its translation: CSGGDGRTNTEAFF.

This clonotype was observed many times. The V call is TRBV12-3 or TRBV12-4, the J call TRBJ1-5, with D possibly TRBD1 on 5 matching bases. This CDR3 region has 13 residues. Trimming took 5 bases from V and 4 from J, leaving 9 bases between them. CDR3 region: CASSGHGNQPQHF. For the CDR3, the DNA is TGTGCCAGCAGTGGACACGGGAATCAGCCCCAGCATTTT.

The rearrangement links TRBV24-1 to TRBJ2-1; the match to TRBD2 covers 12 bases. The CDR3 consists of 18 residues. Trimming cost V 5 bases and J 3 bases; bases outside gene matches: 10. CDR1 KGHDR and CDR2 SFDVKD come from the germline V gene. CDR3 region: CATSGASGGAASYNEQFF. DNA of the CDR3: TGTGCCACCAGTGGAGCTAGCGGGGGGGCCGCAAGCTACAATGAGCAGTTCTTC.

This clonotype came up many times. This chain connects TRBV15 to TRBJ2-1, with TRBD1 matching 9 bases. Per germline, CDR1 LNHNV and CDR2 YYDKDF (reference sequence). With 3 bases clipped from V and 4 bases from J, the junction kept 10 bases outside the gene matches. The CDR3 has 17 amino acids. The DNA for the CDR3 is TGTGCCACCAGCAGGGGAACCGGGACAGGGAAATACAATGAGCAGTTCTTC. It yields the protein CATSRGTGTGKYNEQFF.

The chain couples TRBV29-1 to TRBJ1-2; TRBD1 agrees at 7 bases. Germline CDR1 SQVTM, CDR2 ANQGSEA. The CDR3 runs to 14 residues. V gave up 0 bases and J gave up 7 bases; unmatched junction bases: 8. CDR3 DNA sequence: TGCAGCGTTGAAGATATCCCGACAGGGTTTGGCTACACCTTC. Encoded protein: CSVEDIPTGFGYTF.

This clonotype came up many times. J is TRBJ1-2 and V is TRBV3-1, with 10 bases lining up with TRBD1. The CDR3 spans 16 residues. Germline values: CDR1 LGHDT, CDR2 YNNKEL (reference sequence). V lost 5 bases to trimming and J lost 3 bases; unmatched junction nucleotides: 9. The CDR3 here is CASSSGQGQRYYGYTF. In DNA, the CDR3 is TGTGCCAGCAGCTCGGGACAGGGGCAAAGGTACTATGGCTACACCTTC.

The table lists this clonotype with many counts. The rearrangement uses TRBV2 and TRBJ1-3, with TRBD1 as a possible D gene (5 bases). With 1 base removed from V and 0 bases from J, the gap between germline ends came to 16 bases. In germline, CDR1 is SNHLY, CDR2 FYNNEI. The CDR3 contains 18 residues. CDR3 residues: CASSEDAGQSFSGNTIYF. The CDR3 bases are TGTGCCAGCAGTGAAGATGCGGGGCAGTCTTTCTCTGGAAACACCATATATTTT.

This clonotype came up a few times. This chain links TRBV20-1 with TRBJ2-7, with D perhaps TRBD2 (5 bases). The CDR3 loop spans 15 amino acids. V was clipped by 1 base and J by 2 bases, with 15 bases between them. Germline CDR1 and CDR2: DFQATT and SNEGSKA (reference sequence). The CDR3, as DNA: TGCAGTGCTAGAGTGGGGAAGCGGTCCCCCTACGAGCAGTACTTC. This codes for CSARVGKRSPYEQYF.

This clonotype occurred a few times. V and J are TRBV12-3 or TRBV12-4 and TRBJ1-1; D uncertain. This CDR3 comprises 13 residues. With 7 bases removed from V and 6 bases from J, the gap between germline ends came to 15 bases. CDR3 loop: CASTVGDLAEAFF. Written as DNA, the CDR3 is TGTGCCAGCACCGTAGGAGATCTAGCTGAAGCTTTCTTT.

This clonotype was seen a single time. The chain links TRBV24-1 to TRBJ1-1; D is unclear. This CDR3 region has 13 residues. V lost 7 bases and J 8 bases, leaving 16 bases between the germline ends. Germline V gene data show CDR1 as KGHDR and CDR2 as SFDVKD. CDR3 DNA sequence: TGTGCCACCAGAACCCCCGGGAGCTCAGAAGCTTTCTTT. Residues: CATRTPGSSEAFF.

This clonotype was counted only a few times. This sequence joins TRBV6-2 or TRBV6-3 and TRBJ2-7; D is possibly TRBD1 (5 bases). V was cut by 4 bases and J by 3 bases, with 16 bases left in between. Germline V gives CDR1 MNHEY, CDR2 SVGEGT. The length of the CDR3 is 15 residues. The CDR3: CASSSYRQPDYEQYF. For the CDR3, the DNA is TGTGCCAGCAGTTCTTACAGACAGCCCGACTACGAGCAGTACTTC.